This T cell receptor beta chain derives from a study of blood T cell repertoires in COVID-19. Ages ranged from roughly 18 to 100 years, with residence in approximately 23 US areas. Each participant's cohort was designated according to participant-reported clinical history. TCRdb's copy holds only in-frame clones and misses some; the assay was immunoSEQ multiplex PCR. The data contain approximately 160,000 clones, around 82% of them singletons. V lost 4 bases to trimming and J lost 6 bases, with 14 bases between them. CDR1 and CDR2 from the germline V gene are WNHNN and SYGVQD (reference sequence). The CDR3 has 14 amino acids.

The chain joins TRBV10-1 to TRBJ2-3; maybe TRBD1 (6 bases). Source material: PBMCs or T cells enriched from blood (not recorded which). The clonotype was recovered from a man aged 35-49 years who had recovered from COVID-19. CDR3 residues: CASSARDIRDTQYF. CDR3 bases: TGCGCCAGCAGTGCCCGGGACATCAGGGATACGCAGTATTTT.